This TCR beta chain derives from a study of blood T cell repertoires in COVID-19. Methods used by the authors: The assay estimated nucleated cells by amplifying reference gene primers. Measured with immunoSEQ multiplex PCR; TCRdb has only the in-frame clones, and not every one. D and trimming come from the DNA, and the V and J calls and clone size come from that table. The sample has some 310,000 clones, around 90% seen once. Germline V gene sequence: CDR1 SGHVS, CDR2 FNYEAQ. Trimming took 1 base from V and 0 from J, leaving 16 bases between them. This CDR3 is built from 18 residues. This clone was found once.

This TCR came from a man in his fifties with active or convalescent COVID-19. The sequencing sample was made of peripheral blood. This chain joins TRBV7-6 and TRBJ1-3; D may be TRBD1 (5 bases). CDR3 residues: CASSLVGGRQSSGNTIYF. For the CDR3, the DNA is TGTGCCAGCAGCTTAGTGGGTGGGCGACAGAGCTCTGGAAACACCATATATTTT. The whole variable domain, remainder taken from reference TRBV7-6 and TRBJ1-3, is GAGVSQSPRYKVTKRGQDVALRCDPISGHVSLYWYRQALGQGPEFLTYFNYEAQQDKSGLPNDRFSAERPEGSISTLTIQRTEQRDSAMYRCASSLVGGRQSSGNTIYFGEGSWLTVV.